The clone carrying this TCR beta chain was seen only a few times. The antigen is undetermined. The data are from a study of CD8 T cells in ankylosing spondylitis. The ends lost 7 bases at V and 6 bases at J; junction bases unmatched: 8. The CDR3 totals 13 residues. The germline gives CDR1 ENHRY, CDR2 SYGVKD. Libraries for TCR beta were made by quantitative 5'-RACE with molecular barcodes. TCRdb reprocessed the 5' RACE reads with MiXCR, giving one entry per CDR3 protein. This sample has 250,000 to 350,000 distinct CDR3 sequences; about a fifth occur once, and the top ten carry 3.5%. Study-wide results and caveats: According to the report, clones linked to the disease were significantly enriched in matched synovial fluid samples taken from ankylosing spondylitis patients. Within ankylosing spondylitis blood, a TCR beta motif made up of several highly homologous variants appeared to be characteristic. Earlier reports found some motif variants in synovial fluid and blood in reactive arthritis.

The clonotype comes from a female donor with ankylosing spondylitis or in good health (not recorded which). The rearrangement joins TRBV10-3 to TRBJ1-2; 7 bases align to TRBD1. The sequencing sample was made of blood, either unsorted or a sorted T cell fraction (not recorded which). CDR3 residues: CAINRQGSDGYTF. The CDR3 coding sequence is TGTGCCATCAACCGACAGGGTTCAGATGGCTACACCTTC.